This TCR beta chain originates from a study of blood T cells in healthy people across ages. Donors gave ten milliliters of peripheral blood apiece. The germline V gene has CDR1 DFQATT and CDR2 SNEGSKA (reference sequence). The length of the CDR3 is 14 residues. V lost 3 bases and J lost 5, with 16 bases in between. Then a second PCR, running about 6 to 12 cycles, was carried out with a sample-barcoded 5' primer and a J-beta primer mix. TCRdb analysed the 5' RACE reads with MiXCR anew, one entry per CDR3 protein. This sample has 1.5 million to 1.8 million distinct CDR3 sequences, with less than 45% found just once.

The specimen sequenced was blood. This TCR derives from a young woman in good health. This rearrangement joins TRBV20-1 to TRBJ1-1, with D tentatively TRBD1 (5 bases). The CDR3 coding sequence is TGCAGTGCTAGTGTATCAGGGCTCGGGACTGAAGCTTTCTTT. Translation: CSASVSGLGTEAFF.